The next 8 T cell receptor beta chains were all read from a single sample in a study of control samples from healthy donors and cancer patients. Clones were read by immunoSEQ multiplex PCR, and TCRdb kept only the in-frame ones, dropping some. The sample carries about 130,000 clones, 70% to 90% recorded once. The sample comprised blood. The source of these receptors is a man between 50 and 59 years old in good health.

The CDR3 coding sequence is TGTGCCAGCAGCAAAGACACTGAAGCTTTCTTT. Encoded protein: CASSKDTEAFF. This chain joins TRBV6-2 or TRBV6-3 and TRBJ1-1; D uncertain. This CDR3 has 11 residues. The germline V gene encodes CDR1 MNHEY and CDR2 SVGEGT. V dropped 6 bases and J dropped 3 bases, with 5 bases sitting between them.

The rearrangement joins TRBV5-6 to TRBJ1-1; D remains unclear. Looked up from germline, CDR1 is SGHDT and CDR2 is YYEEEE. This CDR3 is 14 amino acids long. Trimming removed 0 bases at V and 5 bases at J, with 11 bases between. CDR3 nucleotide sequence: TGTGCCAGCAGCTTGGGTATATCCGGGACTGAAGCTTTCTTT. Protein: CASSLGISGTEAFF. The full variable domain, its missing parts supplied by reference TRBV5-6 and TRBJ1-1, is DAGVTQSPTHLIKTRGQQVTLRCSPKSGHDTVSWYQQALGQGPQFIFQYYEEEERQRGNFPDRFSGHQFPNYSSELNVNALLLGDSALYLCASSLGISGTEAFFGQGTRLTVV.

This clone was observed a single time. V gene TRBV6-5 combines with J gene TRBJ2-7; the match to TRBD1 covers 8 bases. This CDR3 spans 14 amino acids. Germline CDR1 is MNHEY and CDR2 is SVGAGI. Losses at the gene ends were 6 bases for V and 7 bases for J; bases not matched to a gene: 11. CDR3 sequence (DNA): TGTGCCAGCAGGGCCGGGACAGGTTGGTTTGAGCAGTACTTC. It yields the protein CASRAGTGWFEQYF.

The rearrangement uses TRBV30 and TRBJ2-7; 9 bases line up with TRBD2. The CDR3 length is 15 residues. Germline assignment: CDR1 GTSNPN and CDR2 SVGIG (reference sequence). Germline trimming cut 0 bases from V and 3 bases from J; bases unmatched to any gene: 6. The CDR3 DNA reads as TGTGCCTGGAGTGTAGACTGGCGGGGGGGCTACGAGCAGTACTTC. Amino acid sequence: CAWSVDWRGGYEQYF.

This chain uses TRBV3-1 (or the pseudogene TRBV3-2) with TRBJ1-4; unclear D gene. Germline-derived CDR1 and CDR2 are LGHDT and YNNKEL (reference sequence). V lost 0 bases and J lost 5, with 10 bases in between. The CDR3 consists of 15 residues. CDR3 nucleotide sequence: TGTGCCAGCAGCCAAGATCAGGTACGGAATGAAAAACTGTTTTTT. This sequence encodes CASSQDQVRNEKLFF.

The chain's CDR3 is CASSLSSYNEQFF. The DNA for the CDR3 is TGTGCCAGCAGTTTGAGTAGCTACAATGAGCAGTTCTTC. The chain uses TRBV12-3 or TRBV12-4 and TRBJ2-1; D ambiguous. The CDR3 loop spans 13 amino acids. V lost 3 bases, J lost 3 bases, and 6 bases lay in between.

The chain couples TRBV9 to TRBJ1-1, with a tentative D call TRBD1 (5 bases). This CDR3 has 15 residues. Per the germline V gene, CDR1 is SGDLS and CDR2 is YYNGEE. Between the trimmed V and J ends, which lost 1 base and 1 base, there was a span of 11 bases. CDR3 DNA sequence: TGTGCCAGCAGCGTACTGAGGGGAGGGAACACTGAAGCTTTCTTT. Its protein is CASSVLRGGNTEAFF.

This clone appeared once. This chain connects TRBV24-1 to TRBJ2-3; 9 positions match TRBD2. Per germline, CDR1 KGHDR and CDR2 SFDVKD. V shed 4 bases, J shed 3 bases, and the junction held 10 bases outside the gene matches. The CDR3 loop spans 17 amino acids. DNA for the CDR3: TGTGCCACCAGTGACCCCGGGACTAGCCTCAATACAGATACGCAGTATTTT. This encodes CATSDPGTSLNTDTQYF.